This T cell receptor (beta chain) was obtained from a study of shared clonotypes between healthy human individuals. Only in-frame clones appear in the TCRdb table, and some are missing; sequencing was by immunoSEQ multiplex PCR. The sample lists hundreds of thousands of clones; around 92% were seen once. Terminally differentiated effector memory CD45RA+ cells were excluded from the naive CD8 cells, which were CD45RO-negative and positively selected for CCR7. Germline CDR1 reads SGHVS; CDR2 reads FQNEAQ. This CDR3 is built from 14 residues. The V and J ends lost 5 bases and 5 bases, in that order; junction bases with no gene match: 7.

The V call is TRBV7-8, the J call TRBJ2-7; 9 nucleotides agree with TRBD1. The clonotype was recovered from a man aged 25 to 40 in good health. The material sequenced was naive CD8+ T cells sorted from blood. This chain's CDR3 is CASSPRDRVHEQYF. The CDR3 DNA follows: TGTGCCAGCAGCCCGAGGGACAGGGTCCACGAGCAGTACTTC.